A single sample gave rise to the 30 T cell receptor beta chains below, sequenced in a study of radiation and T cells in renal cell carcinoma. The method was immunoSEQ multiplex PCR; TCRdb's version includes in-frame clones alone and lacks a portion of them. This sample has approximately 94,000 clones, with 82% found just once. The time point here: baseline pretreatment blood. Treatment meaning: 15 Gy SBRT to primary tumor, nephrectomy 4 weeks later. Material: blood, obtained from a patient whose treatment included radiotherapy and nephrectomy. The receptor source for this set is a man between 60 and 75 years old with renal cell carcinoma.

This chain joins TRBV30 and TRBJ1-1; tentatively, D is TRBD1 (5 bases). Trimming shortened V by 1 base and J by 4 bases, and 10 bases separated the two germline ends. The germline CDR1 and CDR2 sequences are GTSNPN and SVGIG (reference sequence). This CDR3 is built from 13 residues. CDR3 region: CAWSAGLSTEAFF. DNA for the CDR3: TGTGCCTGGAGTGCAGGGTTAAGCACTGAAGCTTTCTTT.

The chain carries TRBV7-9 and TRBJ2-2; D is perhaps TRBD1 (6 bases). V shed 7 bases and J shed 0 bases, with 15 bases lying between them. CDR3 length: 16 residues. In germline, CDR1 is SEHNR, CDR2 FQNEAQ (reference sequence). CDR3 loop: CASIPQGLANTGELFF. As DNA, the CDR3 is TGTGCCAGCATTCCACAGGGCCTCGCGAACACCGGGGAGCTGTTTTTT.

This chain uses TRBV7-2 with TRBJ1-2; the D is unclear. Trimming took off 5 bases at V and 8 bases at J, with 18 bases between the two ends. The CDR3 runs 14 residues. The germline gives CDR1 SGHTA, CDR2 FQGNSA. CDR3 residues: CASSQNGVTGGYTF. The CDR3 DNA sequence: TGTGCCAGCAGCCAAAACGGAGTTACGGGGGGCTACACCTTC.

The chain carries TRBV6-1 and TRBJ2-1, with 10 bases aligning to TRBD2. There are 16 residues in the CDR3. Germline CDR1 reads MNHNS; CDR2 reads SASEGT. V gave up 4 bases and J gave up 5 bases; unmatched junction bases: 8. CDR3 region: CASSGLGLADNNEQFF. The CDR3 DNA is TGTGCCAGCAGTGGACTCGGACTAGCGGACAACAATGAGCAGTTCTTC.

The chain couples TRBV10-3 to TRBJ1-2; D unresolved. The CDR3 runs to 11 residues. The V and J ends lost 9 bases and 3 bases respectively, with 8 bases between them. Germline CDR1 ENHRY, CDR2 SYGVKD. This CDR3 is CAISNDYGYTF. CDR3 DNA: TGTGCCATTTCGAATGACTATGGCTACACCTTC.

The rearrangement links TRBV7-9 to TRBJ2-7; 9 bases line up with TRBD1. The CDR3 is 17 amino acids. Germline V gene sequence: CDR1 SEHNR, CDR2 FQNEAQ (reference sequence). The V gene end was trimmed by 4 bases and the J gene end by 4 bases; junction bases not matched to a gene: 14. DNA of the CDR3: TGTGCCAGCAGCTCCCCTGGGGGGGACAGGGCTGTATACGAGCAGTACTTC. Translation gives CASSSPGGDRAVYEQYF.

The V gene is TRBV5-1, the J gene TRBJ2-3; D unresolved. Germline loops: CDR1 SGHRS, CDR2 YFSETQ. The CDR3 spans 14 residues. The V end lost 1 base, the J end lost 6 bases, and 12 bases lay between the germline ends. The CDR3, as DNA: TGCGCCAGCAGCTTGAATACTTCCCCGGATACGCAGTATTTT. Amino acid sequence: CASSLNTSPDTQYF. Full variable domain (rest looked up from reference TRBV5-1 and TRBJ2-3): KAGVTQTPRYLIKTRGQQVTLSCSPISGHRSVSWYQQTPGQGLQFLFEYFSETQRNKGNFPGRFSGRQFSNSRSEMNVSTLELGDSALYLCASSLNTSPDTQYFGPGTRLTVL.

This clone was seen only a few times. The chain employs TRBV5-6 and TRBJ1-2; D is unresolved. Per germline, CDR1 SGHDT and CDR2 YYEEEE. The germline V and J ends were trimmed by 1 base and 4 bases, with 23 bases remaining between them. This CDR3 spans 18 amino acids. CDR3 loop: CASSLRVSGGRRIYGYTF. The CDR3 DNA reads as TGTGCCAGCAGCTTGAGGGTCAGCGGAGGACGCCGGATCTATGGCTACACCTTC. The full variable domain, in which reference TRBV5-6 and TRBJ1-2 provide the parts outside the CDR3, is DAGVTQSPTHLIKTRGQQVTLRCSPKSGHDTVSWYQQALGQGPQFIFQYYEEEERQRGNFPDRFSGHQFPNYSSELNVNALLLGDSALYLCASSLRVSGGRRIYGYTFGSGTRLTVV.

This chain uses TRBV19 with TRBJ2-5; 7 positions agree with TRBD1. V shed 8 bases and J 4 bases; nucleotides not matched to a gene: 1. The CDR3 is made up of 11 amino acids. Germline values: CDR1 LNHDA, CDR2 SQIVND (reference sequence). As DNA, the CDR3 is TGTGCCAGTCGGACAGGAGAGACCCAGTACTTC. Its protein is CASRTGETQYF.

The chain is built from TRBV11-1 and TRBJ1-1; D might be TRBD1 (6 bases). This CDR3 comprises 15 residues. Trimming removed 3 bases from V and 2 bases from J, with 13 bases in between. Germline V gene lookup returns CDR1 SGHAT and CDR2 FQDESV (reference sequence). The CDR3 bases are TGTGCCAGCAGCTTTTTACAGGGAGCCAACACTGAAGCTTTCTTT. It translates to CASSFLQGANTEAFF.

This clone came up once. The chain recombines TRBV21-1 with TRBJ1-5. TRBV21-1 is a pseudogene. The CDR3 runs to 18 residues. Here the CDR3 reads CASSKEWEGDDSNQPQHF. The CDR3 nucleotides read TGTGCCAGCAGCAAGGAGTGGGAAGGGGACGATAGCAATCAGCCCCAGCATTTT.

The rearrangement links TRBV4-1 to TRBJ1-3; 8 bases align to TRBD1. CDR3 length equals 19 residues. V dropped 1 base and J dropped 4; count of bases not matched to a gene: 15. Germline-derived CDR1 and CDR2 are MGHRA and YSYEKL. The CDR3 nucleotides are TGCGCCAGCAGCCAAGCACCGGGACAGGAGGTTTCAAAAGGAAACACCATATATTTT. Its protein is CASSQAPGQEVSKGNTIYF.

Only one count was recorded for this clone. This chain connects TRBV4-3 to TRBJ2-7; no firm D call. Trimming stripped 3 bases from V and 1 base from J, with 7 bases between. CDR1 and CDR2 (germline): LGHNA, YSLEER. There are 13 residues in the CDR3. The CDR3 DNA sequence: TGCGCCAGCAGCCAGGTACTGTCCTACGAGCAGTACTTC. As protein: CASSQVLSYEQYF.

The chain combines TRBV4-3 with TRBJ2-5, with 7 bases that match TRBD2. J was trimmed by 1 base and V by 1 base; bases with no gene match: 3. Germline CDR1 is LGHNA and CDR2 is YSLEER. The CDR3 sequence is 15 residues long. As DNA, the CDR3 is TGCGCCAGCAGCCAAGGGGGGGGAGTCCAAGAGACCCAGTACTTC. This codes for CASSQGGGVQETQYF.

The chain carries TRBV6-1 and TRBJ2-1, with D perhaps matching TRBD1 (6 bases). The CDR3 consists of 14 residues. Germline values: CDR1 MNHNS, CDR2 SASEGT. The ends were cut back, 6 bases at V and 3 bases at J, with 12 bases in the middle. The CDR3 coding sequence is TGTGCCAGCAGGCCCGGGACAAACTACAATGAGCAGTTCTTC. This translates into CASRPGTNYNEQFF.

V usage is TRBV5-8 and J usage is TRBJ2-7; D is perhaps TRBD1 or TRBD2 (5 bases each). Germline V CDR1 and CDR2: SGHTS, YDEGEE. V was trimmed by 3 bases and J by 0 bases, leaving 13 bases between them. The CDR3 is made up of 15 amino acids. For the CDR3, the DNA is TGTGCCAGCAGCTCGGGACGGCGAAGCTCCTACGAGCAGTACTTC. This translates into CASSSGRRSSYEQYF.

CDR3 protein: CASSLEGQGHTEAFF. In DNA form, the CDR3 reads TGCGCCAGCAGCCTAGAAGGACAGGGACACACTGAAGCTTTCTTT. The J gene is TRBJ1-1, the V gene TRBV5-1, with TRBD1 matching 8 bases. Losses at the gene ends were 4 bases for V and 3 bases for J; bases not matched to a gene: 8. The germline gives CDR1 SGHRS, CDR2 YFSETQ. This CDR3 region has 15 residues.

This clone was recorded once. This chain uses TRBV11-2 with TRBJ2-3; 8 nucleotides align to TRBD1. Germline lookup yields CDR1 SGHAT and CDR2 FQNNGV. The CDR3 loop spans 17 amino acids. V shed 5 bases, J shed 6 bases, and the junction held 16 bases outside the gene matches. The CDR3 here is CASSAGGRGRYPDTQYF. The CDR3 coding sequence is TGTGCCAGCAGCGCCGGGGGCAGGGGGCGATATCCGGATACGCAGTATTTT.

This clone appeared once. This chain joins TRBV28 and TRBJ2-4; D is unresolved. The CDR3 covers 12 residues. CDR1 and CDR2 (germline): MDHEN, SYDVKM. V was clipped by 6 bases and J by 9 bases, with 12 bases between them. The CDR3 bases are TGTGCCAGCAGCGGTAACCGGGCCATTCAGTACTTC. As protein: CASSGNRAIQYF.

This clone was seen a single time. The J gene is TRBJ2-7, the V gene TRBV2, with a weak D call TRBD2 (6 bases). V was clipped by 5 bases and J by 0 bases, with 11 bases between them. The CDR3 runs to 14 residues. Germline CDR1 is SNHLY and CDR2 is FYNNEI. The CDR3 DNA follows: TGTGCCAGCAGTTCTAGCGCAAGCTCCTACGAGCAGTACTTC. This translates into CASSSSASSYEQYF.

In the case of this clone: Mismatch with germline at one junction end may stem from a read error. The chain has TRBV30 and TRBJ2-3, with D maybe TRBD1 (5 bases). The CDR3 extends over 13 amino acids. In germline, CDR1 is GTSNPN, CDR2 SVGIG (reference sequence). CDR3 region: CAWSVRGTGTQYF. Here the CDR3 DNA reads TGTGCCTGGAGTGTAAGGGGCACAGGTACGCAGTATTTT.

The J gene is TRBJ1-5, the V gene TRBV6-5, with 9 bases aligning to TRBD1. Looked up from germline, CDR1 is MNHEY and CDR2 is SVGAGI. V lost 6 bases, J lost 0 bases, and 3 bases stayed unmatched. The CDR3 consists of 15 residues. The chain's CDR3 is CASSRTGDSNQPQHF. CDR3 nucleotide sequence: TGTGCCAGCAGCAGGACAGGGGATAGCAATCAGCCCCAGCATTTT.

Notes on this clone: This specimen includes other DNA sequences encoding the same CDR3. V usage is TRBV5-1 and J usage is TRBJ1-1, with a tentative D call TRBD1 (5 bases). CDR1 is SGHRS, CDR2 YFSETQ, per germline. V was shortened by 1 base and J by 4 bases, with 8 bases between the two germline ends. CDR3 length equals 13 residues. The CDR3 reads CASSLRGGTEAFF. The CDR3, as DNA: TGCGCCAGCAGCTTGAGGGGAGGCACTGAAGCTTTCTTT.

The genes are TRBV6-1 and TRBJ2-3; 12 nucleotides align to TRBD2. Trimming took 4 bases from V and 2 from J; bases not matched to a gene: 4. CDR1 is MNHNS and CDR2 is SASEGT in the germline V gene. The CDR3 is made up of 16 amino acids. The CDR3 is CASSVGLAGLTDTQYF. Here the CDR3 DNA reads TGTGCCAGCAGTGTGGGACTAGCGGGCCTCACAGATACGCAGTATTTT.

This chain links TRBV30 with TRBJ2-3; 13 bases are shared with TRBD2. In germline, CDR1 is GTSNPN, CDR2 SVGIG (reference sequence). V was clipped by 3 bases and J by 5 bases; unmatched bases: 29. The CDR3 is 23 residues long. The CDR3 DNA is TGTGCCTGGAGGCGAGTGCGCGGCTGGAAGGAACTAGCGGGAGGGCTGGAGGGAGATACGCAGTATTTT. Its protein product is CAWRRVRGWKELAGGLEGDTQYF.

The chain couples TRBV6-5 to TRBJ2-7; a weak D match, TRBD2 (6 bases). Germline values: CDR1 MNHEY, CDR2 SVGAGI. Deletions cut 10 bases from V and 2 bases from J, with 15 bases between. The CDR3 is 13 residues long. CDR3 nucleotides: TGTGCCACTCCACGTAGCGGCCCCTACGAGCAGTACTTC. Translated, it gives CATPRSGPYEQYF.

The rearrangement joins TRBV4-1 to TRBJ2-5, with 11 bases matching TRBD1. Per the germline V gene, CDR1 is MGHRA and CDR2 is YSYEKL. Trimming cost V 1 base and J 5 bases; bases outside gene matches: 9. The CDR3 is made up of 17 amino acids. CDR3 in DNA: TGCGCCAGCAGCCAAGTAGGGGGACAGGGGGTTTTGGAGACCCAGTACTTC. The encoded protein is CASSQVGGQGVLETQYF.

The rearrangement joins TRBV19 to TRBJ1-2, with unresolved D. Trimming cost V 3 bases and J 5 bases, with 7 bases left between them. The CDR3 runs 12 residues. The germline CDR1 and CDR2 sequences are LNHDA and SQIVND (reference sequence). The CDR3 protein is CASSIVPYGYTF. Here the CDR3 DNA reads TGTGCCAGTAGTATCGTCCCTTATGGCTACACCTTC.

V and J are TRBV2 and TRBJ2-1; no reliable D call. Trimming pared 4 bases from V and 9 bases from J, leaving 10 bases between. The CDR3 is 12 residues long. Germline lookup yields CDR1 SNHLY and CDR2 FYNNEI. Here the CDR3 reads CASSGRIGEQFF. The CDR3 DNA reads TGTGCCAGCAGTGGGCGGATAGGTGAGCAGTTCTTC.

Here the CDR3 DNA reads TGCGCCAGCAGCTGGGGGACCCCAGCAGATACGCAGTATTTT. It translates to CASSWGTPADTQYF. The chain employs TRBV5-1 and TRBJ2-3; perhaps D is TRBD1 or TRBD2 (5 bases each). Trimming left V 3 bases short and J 4 bases short, with 12 bases between. CDR3 length: 14 residues. Per the germline V gene, CDR1 is SGHRS and CDR2 is YFSETQ.